In this sample, the clone carrying this T cell receptor beta chain turned up many times. Its antigen is as yet unknown. Germline loops: CDR1 MNHEY, CDR2 SMNVEV (reference sequence). CDR3 length: 15 amino acids. V was clipped by 1 base and J by 9 bases, with 13 bases between them. This entry comes from a study of T-cell reconstitution after alpha-beta-depleted transplantation in children. This sample's TCRbeta library carried unique molecular identifier barcodes. TCRdb used MiXCR to reprocess the PCR reads, holding one entry per CDR3 protein. The sample contains about 97,000 distinct CDR3 sequences, around 7.8% of which appear only once. General study results and limits: By one year post-transplant, T-cell counts and diversity largely arose from T cells that were newly produced. Reportedly, alpha-beta T cells present about two months post-transplant originated from several hundred expanded clones of graft origin.

The origin of this receptor is a boy aged 2 to 9 with acute lymphoblastic leukemia, due to receive a stem cell transplant. This sequence joins TRBV27 and TRBJ1-6, with D uncertain. The source was PBMCs, collected before TCRalphabeta/CD19-depleted stem cell transplant. The CDR3 DNA follows: TGTGCCAGCAGTTTATACGACGCACCGAGTTCACCCCTCCACTTT. This encodes CASSLYDAPSSPLHF.